A few counts support the clone carrying this T cell receptor (beta chain). The target antigen is unknown. This sample is part of a study of spatial heterogeneity in lung cancer. On the study more broadly: The count of detected beta-chain sequences consistently exceeded that of alpha-chain sequences.

Trimming took 3 bases from V and 0 from J, leaving 9 bases between them. Germline V gives CDR1 SGHTA, CDR2 FQGNSA. There are 15 residues in the CDR3. Study observations and caveats: The appearance of ubiquitous expanded tumor TCRs in blood was greater at resection than follow-up.

Time point: sample taken at primary tumor resection. In each case, whole RNA from tumor, nontumor lung or frozen PBMC was sequenced unsorted. Unique molecular identifiers tagged every individual TCR cDNA molecule. TCRdb itself ran the 5' RACE reads through MiXCR, one entry per CDR3 protein. This table holds under 75,000 distinct CDR3 sequences, 13% found once. The TCR originated in a male donor with early-stage non-small cell lung cancer. The chain carries TRBV7-2 and TRBJ2-1; D is unresolved. The specimen comprised PBMCs, sampled at surgery. The CDR3 bases are TGTGCCAGCAGCTTTATGGCTAGCTCCTACAATGAGCAGTTCTTC. This encodes CASSFMASSYNEQFF.